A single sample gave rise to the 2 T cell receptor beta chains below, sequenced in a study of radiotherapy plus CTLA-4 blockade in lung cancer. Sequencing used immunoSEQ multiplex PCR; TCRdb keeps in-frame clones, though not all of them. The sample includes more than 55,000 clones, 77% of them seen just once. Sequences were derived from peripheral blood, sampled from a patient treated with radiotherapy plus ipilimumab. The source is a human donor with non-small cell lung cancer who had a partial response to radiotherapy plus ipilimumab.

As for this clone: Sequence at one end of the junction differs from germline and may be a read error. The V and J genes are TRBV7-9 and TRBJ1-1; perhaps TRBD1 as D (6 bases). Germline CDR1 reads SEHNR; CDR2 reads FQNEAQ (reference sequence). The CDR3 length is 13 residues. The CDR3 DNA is TGTGCCAGCACCTTAGCAGGGGACACTGAAGCTTTCTTT. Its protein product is CASTLAGDTEAFF.

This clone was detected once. The DNA for the CDR3 is TGTGCCAGCAGCCCTTCTAGCGGGGGGGGCTTTGAGCAGTTCTTC. It is translated as CASSPSSGGGFEQFF. The J gene is TRBJ2-1, the V gene TRBV7-3; 12 positions agree with TRBD2. Germline CDR1 SGHTA, CDR2 FQGTGA. This CDR3 is 15 amino acids long. Losses at the gene ends were 5 bases for V and 9 bases for J; bases not matched to a gene: 8. Drawing the rest from reference TRBV7-3 and TRBJ2-1, the complete variable domain is GAGVSQTPSNKVTEKGKYVELRCDPISGHTALYWYRQSLGQGPEFLIYFQGTGAADDSGLPNDRFFAVRPEGSVSTLKIQRTERGDSAVYLCASSPSSGGGFEQFFGPGTRLTVL.